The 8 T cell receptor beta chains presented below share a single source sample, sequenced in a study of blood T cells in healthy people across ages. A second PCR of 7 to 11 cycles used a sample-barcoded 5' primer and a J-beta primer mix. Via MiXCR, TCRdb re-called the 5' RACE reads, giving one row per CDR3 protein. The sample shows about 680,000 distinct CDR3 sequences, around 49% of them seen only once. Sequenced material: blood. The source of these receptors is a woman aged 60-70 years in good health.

CDR3 nucleotide sequence: TGCAGTGCCCCGCCTAGCGGGAGGAAGTCCTACGAGCAGTACTTC. It codes for CSAPPSGRKSYEQYF. The chain links TRBV20-1 to TRBJ2-7; 11 bases match TRBD2. The CDR3 runs to 15 residues. V shed 6 bases and J 1 base; nucleotides not matched to a gene: 8. Looked up from germline, CDR1 is DFQATT and CDR2 is SNEGSKA (reference sequence).

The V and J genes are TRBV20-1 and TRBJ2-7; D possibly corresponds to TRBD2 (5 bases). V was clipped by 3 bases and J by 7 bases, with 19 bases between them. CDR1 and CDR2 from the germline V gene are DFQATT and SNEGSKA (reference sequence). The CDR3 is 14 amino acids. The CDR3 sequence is CSARAASSYNEQYF. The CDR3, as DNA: TGCAGTGCTAGGGCAGCTAGCTCCTACAATGAGCAGTACTTC.

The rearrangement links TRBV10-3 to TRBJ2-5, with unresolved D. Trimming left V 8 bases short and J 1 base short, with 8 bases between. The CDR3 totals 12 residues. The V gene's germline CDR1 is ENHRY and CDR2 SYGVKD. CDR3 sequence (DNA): TGTGCCATCTCCCCCGCCCAAGAGACCCAGTACTTC. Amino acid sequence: CAISPAQETQYF.

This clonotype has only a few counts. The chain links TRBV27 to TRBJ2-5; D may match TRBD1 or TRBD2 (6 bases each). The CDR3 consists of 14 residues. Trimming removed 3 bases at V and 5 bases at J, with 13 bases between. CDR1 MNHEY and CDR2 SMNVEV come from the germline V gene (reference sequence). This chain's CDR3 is CASSFERGRETQYF. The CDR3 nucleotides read TGTGCCAGCAGTTTTGAGAGGGGGAGGGAGACCCAGTACTTC.

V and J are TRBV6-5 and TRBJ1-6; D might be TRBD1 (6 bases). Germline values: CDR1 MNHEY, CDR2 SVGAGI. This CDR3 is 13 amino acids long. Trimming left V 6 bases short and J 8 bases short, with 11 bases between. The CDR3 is CASRPWTDSPLHF. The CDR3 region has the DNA TGTGCCAGCAGGCCCTGGACAGATTCACCCCTCCACTTT.

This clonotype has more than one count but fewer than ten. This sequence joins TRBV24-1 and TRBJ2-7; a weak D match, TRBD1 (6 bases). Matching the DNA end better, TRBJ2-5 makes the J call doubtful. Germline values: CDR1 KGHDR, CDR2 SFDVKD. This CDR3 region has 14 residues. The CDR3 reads CATSENRERETQYF. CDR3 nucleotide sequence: TGTGCCACCAGTGAGAACAGGGAGCGAGAGACCCAGTACTTC.

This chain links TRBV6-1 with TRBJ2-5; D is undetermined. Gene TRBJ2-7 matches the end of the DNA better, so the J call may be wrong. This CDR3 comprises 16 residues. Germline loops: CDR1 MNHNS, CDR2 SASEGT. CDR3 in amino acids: CASSEFQTPPRYEQYF. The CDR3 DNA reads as TGTGCCAGCAGTGAATTTCAAACGCCCCCCCGCTACGAGCAGTACTTC.

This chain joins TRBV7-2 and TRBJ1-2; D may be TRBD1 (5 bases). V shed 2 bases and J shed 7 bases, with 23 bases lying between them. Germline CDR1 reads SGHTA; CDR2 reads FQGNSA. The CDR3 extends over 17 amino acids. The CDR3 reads CASSLIPTQGGLGGYTF. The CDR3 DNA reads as TGTGCCAGCAGCTTAATACCCACGCAGGGCGGGTTGGGTGGCTACACCTTC.